The subject of this entry is one TCR beta chain. This entry is derived from a study of blood T cell repertoires in COVID-19. Whole-study context: Both acute and convalescent COVID-19 samples were obtained from the United States, Italy and Spain.

Assay: immunoSEQ multiplex PCR; the TCRdb copy retains only in-frame clones and omits some. The data hold around 60,000 clones, with 90% to 95% observed a single time. The receptor comes from a man over 45 with active COVID-19. Sequencing was done on a sample of peripheral blood.

The CDR3 region is CASTFPGGQETQYF. Written as DNA, the CDR3 is TGTGCCAGCACCTTTCCGGGGGGCCAAGAGACCCAGTACTTC. The V and J genes are TRBV5-4 and TRBJ2-5; 7 bases are shared with TRBD2. The CDR3 is 14 residues long. Germline-derived CDR1 and CDR2 are SGHNT and YYREEE (reference sequence). The J segment lost 1 base and the V segment lost 6 bases, leaving 6 bases of the junction unmatched.